This T cell receptor (beta chain) is from a study of cytomegalovirus exposure and HLA in healthy donors. Study observations and caveats: More clonal expansion characterized HLA-associated TCR beta chains than equally common others in a later analysis. Beyond CMV serostatus, there was no information to go on about immune exposure. With DRB1 most and HLA-C fewest, TCR association rates differed between HLA loci in a later analysis. Analysis performed later found about 18,000 TCR beta sequences associated with HLA alleles at 0.05 false discovery rate.

The trim removed 2 bases at V and 3 bases at J, leaving 1 base unmatched. Per the germline V gene, CDR1 is MNHEY and CDR2 is SVGAGI. This CDR3 contains 15 residues. As regards this clone: Its antigen remains unidentified.

Primers for the PCR totalled 60 Vbeta and 13 Jbeta. Libraries were prepared by immunoSEQ multiplex PCR; TCRdb keeps only in-frame clonotypes and omits some of them. The repertoire has roughly 250,000 clones, around four fifths of them found once; the top ten carry 2% to 2.5%. Material for sequencing was PBMCs. The V and J genes are TRBV6-5 and TRBJ2-7; TRBD2 matches at 13 bases. The sequence came from a middle-aged woman in good health and CMV-seropositive. CDR3 nucleotide sequence: TGTGCCAGCAGTTACCGGACTAGCGGGAGCTACGAGCAGTACTTC. Translating it yields CASSYRTSGSYEQYF.